These T cell receptor beta chains were read from a single sample in a study of shared clonotypes between healthy human individuals. TCRdb's copy holds only in-frame clones and misses some; the assay was immunoSEQ multiplex PCR. The repertoire holds about 800,000 clones, with roughly 96% as singletons. Sequencing was carried out using naive CD8+ T cells sorted from blood. The receptors were gathered from a young man in good health. Each CDR3 is given with its conserved first and last residue. A D gene is named only where the DNA matches it firmly. Expanded clones are given a class, and other clones once, few, many or no size at all.

size,D,V,J,CDR3,DNA
-,-,TRBV29-1,TRBJ2-1,CSGQRDFLKQFF,TGCAGCGGCCAACGGGACTTCCTAAAGCAGTTCTTC
-,-,TRBV6-1,TRBJ1-5,CASSEDAYQPQHF,TGTGCCAGCAGCGAGGACGCGTATCAGCCCCAGCATTTT
-,-,TRBV2,TRBJ2-7,CASSEIVGRYEQYF,TGTGCCAGCAGTGAAATTGTGGGGAGATACGAGCAGTACTTC
-,-,TRBV27,TRBJ2-7,CASSLWNGHEQYF,TGTGCCAGCAGTTTATGGAACGGCCACGAGCAGTACTTC
-,TRBD1,TRBV13,TRBJ1-1,CASSATQGRVTEAFF,TGTGCCAGCAGCGCAACACAGGGGCGGGTCACTGAAGCTTTCTTT
once,-,TRBV11-3,TRBJ2-7,CASSSNQGRYEQYF,TGTGCCAGCAGCTCCAACCAGGGACGTTACGAGCAGTACTTC
-,TRBD1,TRBV6-6,TRBJ1-1,CASTDRLNTEAFF,TGTGCCAGCACGGACAGGCTAAACACTGAAGCTTTCTTT
once,TRBD1,TRBV5-1,TRBJ2-7,CASRSLDRNYEQYF,TGCGCCAGCAGGTCCCTGGACAGGAACTACGAGCAGTACTTC
-,TRBD2,TRBV6-5,TRBJ2-7,CASAMRERSYEQYF,TGTGCCAGCGCTATGCGGGAGAGGTCCTACGAGCAGTACTTC
-,TRBD1,TRBV4-1,TRBJ2-5,CASGPGQDTQETQYF,TGCGCCAGCGGCCCGGGACAGGACACACAAGAGACCCAGTACTTC
-,-,TRBV19,TRBJ2-2,CASNWAGELFF,TGTGCCAGTAATTGGGCCGGGGAGCTGTTTTTT
-,-,TRBV9,TRBJ2-3,CASSVQLEGRLSTDTQYF,TGTGCCAGCAGCGTACAGTTGGAGGGACGGCTTAGCACAGATACGCAGTATTTT
-,TRBD2,TRBV10-1,TRBJ2-2,CASSERLAGVGNTGELFF,TGCGCCAGCAGTGAGAGACTAGCGGGAGTCGGGAACACCGGGGAGCTGTTTTTT
-,-,TRBV13,TRBJ2-7,CASSISESSYEQYF,TGTGCCAGCAGCATCAGTGAAAGCTCCTACGAGCAGTACTTC
few,TRBD1,TRBV5-1,TRBJ2-7,CASSGGQTGSYEQYF,TGCGCCAGCAGCGGGGGACAGACCGGCTCCTACGAGCAGTACTTC
-,TRBD2,TRBV13,TRBJ2-3,CASSSKAGEIDTDTQYF,TGTGCCAGCAGCTCCAAAGCGGGAGAAATCGACACAGATACGCAGTATTTT